This TCR beta chain was retrieved from a study of cytomegalovirus exposure and HLA in healthy donors. In regard to this clone: Its antigen remains unidentified.

The PCR employed 60 Vbeta primers together with 13 Jbeta primers. TCRdb's copy holds only in-frame clones and misses some; the assay was immunoSEQ multiplex PCR. This table has 150,000 to 200,000 clones, 75% to 85% appearing once. Whole-study findings and limits: Association of fewer than 20,000 TCR beta sequences with HLA alleles was found at 0.05 false discovery rate in a later analysis. The listing of 150 to 200 TCR beta chains classed them as cytomegalovirus-associated. Exclusion applied to some V segments, including TRBV6-2 and TRBV6-3, as they were indistinguishable.

CDR1 SGHTA and CDR2 FQGTGA come from the germline V gene. This CDR3 contains 17 residues. V was cut by 4 bases and J by 0 bases, with 17 bases left in between. The chain recombines TRBV7-3 with TRBJ2-3; the D gene is possibly TRBD1 (6 bases). Specimen: PBMCs. The receptor's source is a woman between 18 and 30 years old in good health and CMV-seropositive. The CDR3 spells CASSWELGGSSTDTQYF. In DNA, the CDR3 is TGTGCCAGCAGCTGGGAACTTGGGGGCTCTAGCACAGATACGCAGTATTTT. Filled out from reference TRBV7-3 and TRBJ2-3, the complete variable domain reads GAGVSQTPSNKVTEKGKYVELRCDPISGHTALYWYRQSLGQGPEFLIYFQGTGAADDSGLPNDRFFAVRPEGSVSTLKIQRTERGDSAVYLCASSWELGGSSTDTQYFGPGTRLTVL.